These T cell receptor beta chains were read from a single sample in a study of T-cell memory formation after mild COVID-19. In TCRdb, the 5' RACE reads were re-called with MiXCR into one record per CDR3 protein. In the table there are 300,000 or so distinct CDR3 sequences, around a sixth of which are singletons. Material for sequencing was PBMCs or a T cell subset sorted from them (not recorded which). The receptors were sampled from a young man who had mild COVID-19 (a few samples of this study predate the infection). Cell type and time point are not known. CDR3s include the opening cysteine and the closing phenylalanine or tryptophan. D genes are given only for firm matches. Clone size is not always given. Where it is, it says once, few, many or a class for expanded clones.

D,size,J,V,DNA,CDR3
TRBD1,many,TRBJ2-1,TRBV5-1,TGCGCCAGCAGCCGATCGGGACAGGGGTATTACAATGAGCAGTTCTTC,CASSRSGQGYYNEQFF
NA,few,TRBJ1-2,TRBV7-6,TGTGCCAGCAGCTTAGATACCTTTAACTATGGCTACACCTTC,CASSLDTFNYGYTF
NA,many,TRBJ2-1,TRBV7-9,TGTGCCAGCAGCCCTGACAACAATGAGCAGTTCTTC,CASSPDNNEQFF
NA,NA,TRBJ2-7,TRBV18,TGTGCCAGCTCAGGGTCCCTAGGGGAGCAGTACTTC,CASSGSLGEQYF
TRBD2,few,TRBJ2-5,TRBV20-1,TGCAGTGCCAAACTAGCGGGGACGGAGACCCAGTACTTC,CSAKLAGTETQYF
NA,few,TRBJ2-3,TRBV28,TGTGCCAGCATTTCCGTCAGGACAGATACGCAGTATTTT,CASISVRTDTQYF
TRBD1,few,TRBJ2-2,TRBV30,TGTGCCTGGAGTCCGGGTCTCGTGACAGACAGGGGCGGGGAGCTGTTTTTT,CAWSPGLVTDRGGELFF
NA,many,TRBJ1-1,TRBV6-5,TGTGCCAGCCATTTGGCGGTGAACACTGAAGCTTTCTTT,CASHLAVNTEAFF
TRBD2,few,TRBJ2-1,TRBV5-4,TGTGCCAGCAGCTCGGGACTAGCGGGGGGAAGTGAGCAGTTCTTC,CASSSGLAGGSEQFF
NA,few,TRBJ1-1,TRBV5-1,TGCGCCAGCAGCAGGACAGTCATGAACACTGAAGCTTTCTTT,CASSRTVMNTEAFF
NA,NA,TRBJ2-2,TRBV10-1,TGCGCCAGCAGGGAACACTGGACCGGGGAGCTGTTTTTT,CASREHWTGELFF
NA,many,TRBJ1-1,TRBV7-2,TGTGCCAGCAGCAAATACAGGGACACTGAAGCTTTCTTT,CASSKYRDTEAFF
NA,few,TRBJ2-5,TRBV7-3,TGTGCCAGCAGCTTAACTAACGATGAGACCCAGTACTTC,CASSLTNDETQYF
TRBD2,NA,TRBJ2-1,TRBV12-3/TRBV12-4,TGTGCCAGCAGTTTAACGGCGCGGGGGGGCACTGAGCAGTTCTTC,CASSLTARGGTEQFF
TRBD2,few,TRBJ2-3,TRBV5-1,TGCGCCAGCAGATCGGGGACTAGTTTGGATACGCAGTATTTT,CASRSGTSLDTQYF
TRBD1,few,TRBJ2-1,TRBV9,TGTGCCAGCAGCGTATGGACAGGGGGCTACAATGAGCAGTTCTTC,CASSVWTGGYNEQFF
TRBD1,few,TRBJ2-1,TRBV9,TGTGCCAGCAGCGCCGCGACAGGGATCGACAATGAGCAGTTCTTC,CASSAATGIDNEQFF
NA,NA,TRBJ2-3,TRBV4-1,TGCGCCAGCAGCCAAGAGGGGTTCCCTAGCACAGATACGCAGTATTTT,CASSQEGFPSTDTQYF
NA,NA,TRBJ2-1,TRBV5-4,TGTGCCAGCAGGGTACTCGGTGGGAATGAGCAGTTCTTC,CASRVLGGNEQFF
TRBD2,NA,TRBJ2-1,TRBV25-1,TGTGCCAGCAGTGATCAAGCGGGGTATCATCCTGAGCAGTTCTTC,CASSDQAGYHPEQFF
NA,NA,TRBJ1-5,TRBV24-1,TGTGCCACCAGGGGGAATACAAGATATCAGCCCCAGCATTTT,CATRGNTRYQPQHF
NA,NA,TRBJ2-6,TRBV6-5,TGTGCCAGCAGTGGAGGGTGGGACAGCTCTGGGGCCAACGTCCTGACTTTC,CASSGGWDSSGANVLTF
NA,NA,TRBJ1-5,TRBV6-4,TGTGCCAGCAGTGACTCGTACAGGGCGAGCAATCAGCCCCAGCATTTT,CASSDSYRASNQPQHF
TRBD1,NA,TRBJ2-7,TRBV29-1,TGCAGCGTTGTCGGCCAGGGGGTTCACGAGCAGTACTTC,CSVVGQGVHEQYF
TRBD1,NA,TRBJ2-2,TRBV7-2,TGTGCCAGCAGCAGGGACAGCCACGGGGAGCTGTTTTTT,CASSRDSHGELFF
NA,few,TRBJ1-2,TRBV6-6,TGTGCCAGCACCGCAGCCGGGGGCGGCTACGGCTACACCTTC,CASTAAGGGYGYTF
TRBD2,once,TRBJ2-2,TRBV4-2,TGTGCCAGCAGCCCAACCGGGACTATCACCGGGGAGCTGTTTTTT,CASSPTGTITGELFF
NA,NA,TRBJ1-1,TRBV6-1,TGTGCCAGCAGTGAAATAAGGGGTACTGAAGCTTTCTTT,CASSEIRGTEAFF
TRBD1,NA,TRBJ1-2,TRBV7-2,TGTGCCAGCAGCTCTAATTCAGGGGGCTTTGGCTACACCTTC,CASSSNSGGFGYTF
NA,NA,TRBJ2-7,TRBV5-4,TGTGCCAGCAGCAATCGACTAGCCTACGAGCAGTACTTC,CASSNRLAYEQYF
TRBD1,NA,TRBJ1-6,TRBV5-1,TGCGCCAGCAGCTTTAACAGGGGGCTTAATTCACCCCTCCACTTT,CASSFNRGLNSPLHF
TRBD1,many,TRBJ2-5,TRBV5-1,TGCGCCAGCAGCTTTGGCAGGGGGTATGAGACCCAGTACTTC,CASSFGRGYETQYF
NA,few,TRBJ2-1,TRBV4-1,TGCGCCAGCAGATTCCGCCGGGACAACAATGAGCAGTTCTTC,CASRFRRDNNEQFF
NA,few,TRBJ2-2,TRBV7-2,TGTGCCAGCAGCTTAGAGTCTAGTCCGGCCGGGGAGCTGTTTTTT,CASSLESSPAGELFF
NA,few,TRBJ2-1,TRBV7-6,TGTGCCAGCAGCTTCCAGCAGGGGGGGGATGAGCAGTTCTTC,CASSFQQGGDEQFF
TRBD1,few,TRBJ1-3,TRBV5-1,TGCGCCAGCAGCCCCGGACAGGGACTAAACACCATATATTTT,CASSPGQGLNTIYF
TRBD1,few,TRBJ2-2,TRBV12-3/TRBV12-4,TGTGCCAGCAGCTGGACAGGTCCGATTACCGGGGAGCTGTTTTTT,CASSWTGPITGELFF
TRBD2,NA,TRBJ2-3,TRBV9,TGTGCCAGCAGCGTAGCCGGGGGAGGGGATACGCAGTATTTT,CASSVAGGGDTQYF
NA,few,TRBJ2-1,TRBV7-3,TGTGCCAGCAGCTCGGGGGCTGATGGACACAATGAGCAGTTCTTC,CASSSGADGHNEQFF
TRBD1,many,TRBJ1-2,TRBV5-1,TGCGCCAGCAGCTTGTCGTCGGGGTGGGGACAGGGAGGCTACACCTTC,CASSLSSGWGQGGYTF
NA,few,TRBJ2-4,TRBV15,TGTGCCACCAGCAGAGATCTTCCAGGTGGAGTCGCCAAAAACATTCAGTACTTC,CATSRDLPGGVAKNIQYF
TRBD1,many,TRBJ2-5,TRBV5-1,TGCGCCAGCAGCGCCGGGACAGGGGTTGAGACCCAGTACTTC,CASSAGTGVETQYF
TRBD1,NA,TRBJ2-2,TRBV9,TGTGCCAGCAGCGCAGACAGGGTAATTGCCGGGGAGCTGTTTTTT,CASSADRVIAGELFF
NA,NA,TRBJ1-2,TRBV7-9,TGTGCCAGCAGCTCCTCGGGGGGGGGCTACACCTTC,CASSSSGGGYTF
NA,few,TRBJ1-1,TRBV4-1,TGCGCCAGCAGCCAAGTTCCAGGGCGGACCACTGAAGCTTTCTTT,CASSQVPGRTTEAFF